The sequence of this T cell receptor (beta chain) was determined in a study of T-cell memory formation after mild COVID-19. This clonotype was counted between two and nine times. From the 5' RACE reads, TCRdb called clonotypes with MiXCR, one entry per CDR3 protein. There are hundreds of thousands of distinct CDR3 sequences in the sample; just over 20% occur only once, and under 15% lies in the top ten. Germline loops: CDR1 SGHVS, CDR2 FNYEAQ. The J segment lost 5 bases and the V segment lost 1 base, leaving 13 bases of the junction unmatched. The length of the CDR3 is 18 residues. V gene TRBV7-6 combines with J gene TRBJ2-3; TRBD2 aligns across 9 bases. Input material: PBMCs or a T cell subset sorted from them (not recorded which). The sequence was obtained from an adult woman who had mild COVID-19 (a few samples of this study predate the infection). Cell type and time point are not known. The CDR3 loop is CASSLDYPAGGLGDTQYF. DNA for the CDR3: TGTGCCAGCAGCTTAGACTATCCTGCGGGAGGGCTTGGAGATACGCAGTATTTT. The whole variable domain, remainder taken from reference TRBV7-6 and TRBJ2-3, is GAGVSQSPRYKVTKRGQDVALRCDPISGHVSLYWYRQALGQGPEFLTYFNYEAQQDKSGLPNDRFSAERPEGSISTLTIQRTEQRDSAMYRCASSLDYPAGGLGDTQYFGPGTRLTVL.